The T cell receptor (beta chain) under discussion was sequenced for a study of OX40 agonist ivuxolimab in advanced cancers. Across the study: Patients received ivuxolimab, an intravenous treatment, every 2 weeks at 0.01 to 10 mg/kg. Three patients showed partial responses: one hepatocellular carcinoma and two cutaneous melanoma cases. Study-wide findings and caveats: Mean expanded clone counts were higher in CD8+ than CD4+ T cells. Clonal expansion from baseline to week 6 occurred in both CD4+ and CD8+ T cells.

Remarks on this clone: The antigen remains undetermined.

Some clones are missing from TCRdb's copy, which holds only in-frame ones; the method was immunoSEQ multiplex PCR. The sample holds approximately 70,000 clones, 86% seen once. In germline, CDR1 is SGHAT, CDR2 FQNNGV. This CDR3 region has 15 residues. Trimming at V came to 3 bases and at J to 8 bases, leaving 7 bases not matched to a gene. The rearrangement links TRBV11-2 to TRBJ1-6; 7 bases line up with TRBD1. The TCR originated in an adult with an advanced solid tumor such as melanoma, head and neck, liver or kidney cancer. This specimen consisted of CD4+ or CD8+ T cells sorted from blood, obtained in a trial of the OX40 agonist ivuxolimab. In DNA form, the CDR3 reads TGTGCCAGCAGCTTCGGGACAGACTTTTATTCACCCCTCCACTTT. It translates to CASSFGTDFYSPLHF.